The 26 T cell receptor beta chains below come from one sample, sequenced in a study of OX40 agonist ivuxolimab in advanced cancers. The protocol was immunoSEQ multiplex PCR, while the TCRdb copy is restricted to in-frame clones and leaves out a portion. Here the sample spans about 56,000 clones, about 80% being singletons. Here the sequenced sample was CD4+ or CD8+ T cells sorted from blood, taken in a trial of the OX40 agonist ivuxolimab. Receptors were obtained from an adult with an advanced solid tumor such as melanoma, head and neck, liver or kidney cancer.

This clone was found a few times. This CDR3 reads CAWSRGRRDNEQFF. As DNA, the CDR3 is TGTGCCTGGAGTCGGGGGAGAAGGGACAATGAGCAGTTCTTC. This sequence joins TRBV30 and TRBJ2-1; D possibly corresponds to TRBD2 (6 bases). This CDR3 contains 14 residues. In germline, CDR1 is GTSNPN, CDR2 SVGIG (reference sequence). V lost 2 bases and J lost 5, with 13 bases in between. Full variable domain (missing parts from reference TRBV30 and TRBJ2-1): SQTIHQWPATLVQPVGSPLSLECTVEGTSNPNLYWYRQAAGRGLQLLFYSVGIGQISSEVPQNLSASRPQDRQFILSSKKLLLSDSGFYLCAWSRGRRDNEQFFGPGTRLTVL.

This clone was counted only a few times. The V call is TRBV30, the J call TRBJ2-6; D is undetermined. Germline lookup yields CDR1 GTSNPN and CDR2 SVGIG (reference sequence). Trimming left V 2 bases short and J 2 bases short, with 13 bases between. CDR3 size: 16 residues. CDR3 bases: TGTGCCTGGAGTACACCCAATACCGCTGGGGCCAACGTCCTGACTTTC. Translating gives CAWSTPNTAGANVLTF.

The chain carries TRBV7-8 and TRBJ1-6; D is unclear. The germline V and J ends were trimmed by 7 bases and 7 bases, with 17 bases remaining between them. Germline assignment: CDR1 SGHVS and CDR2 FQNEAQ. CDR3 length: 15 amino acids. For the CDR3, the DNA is TGTGCCAGCAACACGGTGGACGGGTTCAATTCACCCCTCCACTTT. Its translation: CASNTVDGFNSPLHF.

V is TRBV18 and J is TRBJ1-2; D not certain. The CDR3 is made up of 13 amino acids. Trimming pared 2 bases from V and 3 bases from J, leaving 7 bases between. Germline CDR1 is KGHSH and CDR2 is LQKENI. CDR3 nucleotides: TGTGCCAGCTCACCAGACCGATACTATGGCTACACCTTC. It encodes CASSPDRYYGYTF.

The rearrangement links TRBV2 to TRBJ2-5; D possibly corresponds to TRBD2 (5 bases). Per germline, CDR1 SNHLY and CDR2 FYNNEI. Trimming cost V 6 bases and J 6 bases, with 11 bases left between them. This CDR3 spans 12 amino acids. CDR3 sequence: CASSGIFQTQYF. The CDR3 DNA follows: TGTGCCAGCAGCGGGATTTTTCAGACCCAGTACTTC.

CDR3 in DNA: TGTGCCTGGAGTATCCCCCGGGACTGGAGCAATGAGCAGTTCTTC. Amino acid sequence: CAWSIPRDWSNEQFF. The chain is built from TRBV30 and TRBJ2-1; weak D call: TRBD2 (6 bases). The CDR3 has 15 amino acids. The V gene lost 2 bases and the J gene lost 6 bases, with 17 bases spanning the gap. Germline V lookup: CDR1 GTSNPN, CDR2 SVGIG (reference sequence). Full variable domain (remainder filled in from reference TRBV30 and TRBJ2-1): SQTIHQWPATLVQPVGSPLSLECTVEGTSNPNLYWYRQAAGRGLQLLFYSVGIGQISSEVPQNLSASRPQDRQFILSSKKLLLSDSGFYLCAWSIPRDWSNEQFFGPGTRLTVL.

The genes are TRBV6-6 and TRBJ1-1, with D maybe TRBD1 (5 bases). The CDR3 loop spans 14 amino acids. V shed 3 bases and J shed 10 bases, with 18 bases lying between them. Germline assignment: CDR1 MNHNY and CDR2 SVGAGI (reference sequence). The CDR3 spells CASSYFSPAQGAFF. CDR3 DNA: TGTGCCAGCAGTTATTTTAGCCCGGCTCAGGGAGCTTTCTTT.

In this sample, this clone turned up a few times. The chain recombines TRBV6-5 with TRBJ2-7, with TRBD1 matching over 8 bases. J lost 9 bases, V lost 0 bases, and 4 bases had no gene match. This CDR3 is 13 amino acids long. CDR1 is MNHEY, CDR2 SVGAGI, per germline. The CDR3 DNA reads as TGTGCCAGCAGTTACTCGGAGACAGGGGTGCAGTACTTC. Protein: CASSYSETGVQYF.

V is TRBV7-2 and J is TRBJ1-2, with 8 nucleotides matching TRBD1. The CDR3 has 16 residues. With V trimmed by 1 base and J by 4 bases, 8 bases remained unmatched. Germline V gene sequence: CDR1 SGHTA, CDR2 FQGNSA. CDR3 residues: CASSLERVQGGYGYTF. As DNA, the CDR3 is TGTGCCAGCAGCTTAGAAAGGGTACAGGGGGGCTATGGCTACACCTTC.

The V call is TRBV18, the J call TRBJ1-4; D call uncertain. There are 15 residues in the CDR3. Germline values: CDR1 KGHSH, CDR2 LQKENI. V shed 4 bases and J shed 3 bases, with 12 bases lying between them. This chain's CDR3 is CASSRITPSNEKLFF. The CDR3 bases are TGTGCCAGCTCACGAATTACACCCTCTAATGAAAAACTGTTTTTT.

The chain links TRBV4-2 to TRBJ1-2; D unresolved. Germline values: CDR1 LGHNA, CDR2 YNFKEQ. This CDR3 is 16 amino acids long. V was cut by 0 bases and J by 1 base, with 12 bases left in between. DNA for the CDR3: TGTGCCAGCAGCCAAGAACCCGCGGTGGGTAACTATGGCTACACCTTC. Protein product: CASSQEPAVGNYGYTF.

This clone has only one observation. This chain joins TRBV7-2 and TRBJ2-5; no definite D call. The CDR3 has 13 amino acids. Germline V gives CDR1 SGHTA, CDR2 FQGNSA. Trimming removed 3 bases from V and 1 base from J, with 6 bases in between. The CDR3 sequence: CASSLSAQETQYF. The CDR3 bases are TGTGCCAGCAGCTTGTCCGCCCAAGAGACCCAGTACTTC.

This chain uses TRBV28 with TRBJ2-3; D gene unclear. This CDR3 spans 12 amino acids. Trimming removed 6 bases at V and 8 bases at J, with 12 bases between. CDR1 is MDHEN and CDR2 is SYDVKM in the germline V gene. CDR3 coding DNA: TGTGCCAGCAGCCTTCTTCGCGGTACGCAGTATTTT. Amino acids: CASSLLRGTQYF.

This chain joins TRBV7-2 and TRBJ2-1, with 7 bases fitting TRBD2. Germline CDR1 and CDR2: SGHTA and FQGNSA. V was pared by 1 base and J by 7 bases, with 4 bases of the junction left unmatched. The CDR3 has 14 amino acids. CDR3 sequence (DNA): TGTGCCAGCAGCTTAGGCGGGAGCAAGAATGAGCAGTTCTTC. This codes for CASSLGGSKNEQFF.

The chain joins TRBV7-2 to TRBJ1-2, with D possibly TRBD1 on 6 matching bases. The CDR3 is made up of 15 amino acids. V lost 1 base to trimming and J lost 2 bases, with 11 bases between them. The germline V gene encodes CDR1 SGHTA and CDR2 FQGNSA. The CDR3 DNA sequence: TGTGCCAGCAGCTTAGAGGCGGGGGCCAACTATGGCTACACCTTC. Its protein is CASSLEAGANYGYTF.

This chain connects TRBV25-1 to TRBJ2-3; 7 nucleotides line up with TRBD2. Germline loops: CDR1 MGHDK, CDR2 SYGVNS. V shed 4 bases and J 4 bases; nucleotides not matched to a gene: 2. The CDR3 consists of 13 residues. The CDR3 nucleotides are TGTGCCAGCAGTGGGGAGGGATCAGATACGCAGTATTTT. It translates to CASSGEGSDTQYF.

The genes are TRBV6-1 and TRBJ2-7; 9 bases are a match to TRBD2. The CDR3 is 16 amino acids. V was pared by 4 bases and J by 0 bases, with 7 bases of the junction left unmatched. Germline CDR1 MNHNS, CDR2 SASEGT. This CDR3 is CASSAYLAGTSYEQYF. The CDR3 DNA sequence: TGTGCCAGCAGTGCCTATCTAGCGGGGACCTCCTACGAGCAGTACTTC.

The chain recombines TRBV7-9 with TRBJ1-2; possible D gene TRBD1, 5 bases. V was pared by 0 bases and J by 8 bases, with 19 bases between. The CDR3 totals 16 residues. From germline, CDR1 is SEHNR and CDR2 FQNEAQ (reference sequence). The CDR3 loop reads CASSLAGAAGRGGYTF. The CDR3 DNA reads TGTGCCAGCAGCTTAGCAGGCGCGGCAGGGCGGGGAGGCTACACCTTC.

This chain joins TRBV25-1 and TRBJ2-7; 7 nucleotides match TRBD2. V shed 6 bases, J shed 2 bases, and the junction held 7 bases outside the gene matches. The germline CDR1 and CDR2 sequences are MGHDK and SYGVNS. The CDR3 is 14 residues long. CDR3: CASRTPGLTYEQYF. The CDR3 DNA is TGTGCCAGCAGAACTCCGGGACTAACCTACGAGCAGTACTTC.

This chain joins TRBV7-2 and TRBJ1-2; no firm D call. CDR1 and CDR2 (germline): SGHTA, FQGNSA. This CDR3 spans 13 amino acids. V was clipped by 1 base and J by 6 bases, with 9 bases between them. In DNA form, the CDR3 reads TGTGCCAGCAGCTTAGTTACCGGGGATGGCTACACCTTC. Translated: CASSLVTGDGYTF.

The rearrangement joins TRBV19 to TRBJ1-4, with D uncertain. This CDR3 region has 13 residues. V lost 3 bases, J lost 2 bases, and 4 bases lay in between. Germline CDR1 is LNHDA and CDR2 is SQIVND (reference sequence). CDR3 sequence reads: CASSMGTNEKLFF. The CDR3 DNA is TGTGCCAGTAGTATGGGGACTAATGAAAAACTGTTTTTT.

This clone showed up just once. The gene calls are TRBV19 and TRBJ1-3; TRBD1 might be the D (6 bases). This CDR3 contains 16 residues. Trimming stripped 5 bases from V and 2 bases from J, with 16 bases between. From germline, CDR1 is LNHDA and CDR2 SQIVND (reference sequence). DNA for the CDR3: TGTGCCAGTAGTCCGGTTGGGGGCTTTGCTGGAAACACCATATATTTT. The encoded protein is CASSPVGGFAGNTIYF.

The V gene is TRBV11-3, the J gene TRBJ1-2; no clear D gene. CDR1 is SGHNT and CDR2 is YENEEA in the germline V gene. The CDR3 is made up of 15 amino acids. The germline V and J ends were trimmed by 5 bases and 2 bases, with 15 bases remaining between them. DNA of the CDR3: TGTGCCAGCAGCAACGGTGCGGGCAGAAACTATGGCTACACCTTC. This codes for CASSNGAGRNYGYTF.

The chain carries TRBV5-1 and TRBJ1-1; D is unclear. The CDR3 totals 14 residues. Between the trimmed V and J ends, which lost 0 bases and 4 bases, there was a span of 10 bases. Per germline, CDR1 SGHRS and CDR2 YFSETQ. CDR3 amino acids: CASSLVSGSTEAFF. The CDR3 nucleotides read TGCGCCAGCAGCTTGGTAAGTGGGTCCACTGAAGCTTTCTTT.

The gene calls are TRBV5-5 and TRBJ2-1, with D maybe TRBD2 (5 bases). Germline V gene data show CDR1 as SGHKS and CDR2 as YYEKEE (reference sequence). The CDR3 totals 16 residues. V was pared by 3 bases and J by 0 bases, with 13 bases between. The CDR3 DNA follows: TGTGCCAGCAGCTCGCGGACGGGGAGCTCCTACAATGAGCAGTTCTTC. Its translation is CASSSRTGSSYNEQFF.

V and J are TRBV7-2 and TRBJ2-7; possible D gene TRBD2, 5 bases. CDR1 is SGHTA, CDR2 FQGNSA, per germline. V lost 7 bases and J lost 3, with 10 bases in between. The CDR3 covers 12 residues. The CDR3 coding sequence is TGTGCCAGCACCGGCCGGGGCTACGAGCAGTACTTC. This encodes CASTGRGYEQYF.